A selection of T cell receptor beta chains follows, all from one sample in a study of blood T cell repertoires in COVID-19. Method: immunoSEQ multiplex PCR; TCRdb's copy keeps in-frame clones and lacks some. The sample holds 200,000 to 250,000 clones, 80% to 85% seen once. The sequenced sample consisted of peripheral blood. The receptors were sampled from a woman in her sixties or seventies with acute or convalescent COVID-19. The CDR3 runs from the conserved cysteine through the conserved F or W. A D gene is named only where the DNA matches it firmly. Some rows mark clone size as missing; the rest say once, few, many or name a class of expanded clone.

d_call j_call v_call clone_size cdr3_aa
TRBD1 TRBJ2-7 TRBV5-1 . CASSSSRDRDSEQYF
TRBD2 TRBJ2-1 TRBV11-1 . CASSPRTSGGREQFF
. TRBJ2-7 TRBV4-2 . CASSRIDGAQYF
. TRBJ2-1 TRBV14 . CASSQLPIPLAYNEQFF
TRBD1 TRBJ2-7 TRBV5-1 few CASSLGDRAYEQYF
. TRBJ2-7 TRBV5-8 . CASSLWAGKDEQYF
. TRBJ1-3 TRBV27 . CASSSGAGNTIYF
. TRBJ2-5 TRBV29-1 . CSLFRGETQYF
. TRBJ2-5 TRBV5-1 . CASSPAAGETQYF
. TRBJ1-2 TRBV18 few CASSPDTNYGYTF
. TRBJ2-2 TRBV7-7 . CASSPYETNTGELFF
TRBD1 TRBJ1-1 TRBV30 . CAWSASLPGQGWRNTEAFF
. TRBJ1-1 TRBV13 . CASSTIPVFRSGTQNTEAFF
. TRBJ1-1 TRBV5-1 . CASRSQGTPEAFF
. TRBJ1-6 TRBV30 . CACHLAGTSPLHF
. TRBJ1-1 TRBV5-1 . CASSPGQVTEAFF
. TRBJ2-7 TRBV7-9 . CASSPTGEPEQYF
TRBD1 TRBJ1-1 TRBV5-6 . CASSLAGGNTEAFF
TRBD1 TRBJ1-5 TRBV2 . CASTGDRGQPQHF
. TRBJ1-5 TRBV5-6 few CASSGNGGGHNQPQHF
. TRBJ1-1 TRBV5-1 . CASSLQDRSEAFF
TRBD1 TRBJ1-1 TRBV7-2 once CASRNRKQGAFNEAFF
. TRBJ2-2 TRBV7-2 . CASSLGFANTGELFF
. TRBJ1-2 TRBV6-5 . CASSKGEGIYGYTF
. TRBJ1-1 TRBV7-2 once CASSLDPLLTEAFF
TRBD1 TRBJ1-2 TRBV18 . CASSPLDRDYGYTF
. TRBJ1-4 TRBV30 . CAWSGTLNEKLFF
. TRBJ2-1 TRBV5-1 . CASSLAGSPLNEQFF
. TRBJ2-7 TRBV3-1/TRBV3-2 . CASSQDLSQGKQYF
TRBD1 TRBJ1-2 TRBV7-2 . CASSLGTGESYGYTF
. TRBJ1-2 TRBV2 . CASSDRGSYGYTF
TRBD2 TRBJ2-1 TRBV4-1 . CASSQDRATSSSYNEQFF
. TRBJ1-1 TRBV19 . CASSIQGGGRAFF
TRBD1 TRBJ2-3 TRBV12-3/TRBV12-4 . CASSVTGADTQYF
. TRBJ2-7 TRBV7-6 . CASSLRSDMSEQYF
TRBD2 TRBJ2-1 TRBV7-3 . CASSMTSVVNEQFF
TRBD2 TRBJ2-7 TRBV6-5 . CASSPRTSADEQYF
. TRBJ1-5 TRBV18 . CASSPQGTGQPQHF
TRBD1 TRBJ2-2 TRBV4-3 . CASSLQTGVTGELFF
. TRBJ1-5 TRBV3-1/TRBV3-2 . CASSQVRGQPQHF
. TRBJ2-2 TRBV3-1/TRBV3-2 once CASSPIRGEGTGELFF
TRBD2 TRBJ2-7 TRBV5-1 . CASSPGLAVSYEQYF
TRBD2 TRBJ2-3 TRBV19 . CASSIQRLTSATDTQYF
. TRBJ2-6 TRBV5-1 once CASRPSSGANVLTF
TRBD1 TRBJ1-1 TRBV5-4 . CASSPSGTGGDTEAFF
TRBD2 TRBJ2-1 TRBV5-1 . CASSVEVGAGDYNEQFF
. TRBJ1-6 TRBV6-1 . CASSEVLGGAVASPLHF
TRBD2 TRBJ2-3 TRBV28 . CASSWGTSGDPDTQYF
. TRBJ2-7 TRBV19 . CASSMEGGPYEQYF